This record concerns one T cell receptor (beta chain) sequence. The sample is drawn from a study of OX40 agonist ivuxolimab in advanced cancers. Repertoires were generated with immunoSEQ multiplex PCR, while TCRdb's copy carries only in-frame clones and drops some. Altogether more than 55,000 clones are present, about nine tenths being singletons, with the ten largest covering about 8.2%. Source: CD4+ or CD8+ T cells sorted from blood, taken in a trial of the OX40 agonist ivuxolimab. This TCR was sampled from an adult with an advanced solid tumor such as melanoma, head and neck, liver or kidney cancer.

The CDR3 sequence: CASSPGQSNEKLFF. Written as DNA, the CDR3 is TGTGCCAGCAGTCCGGGACAGAGTAATGAAAAACTGTTTTTT. The chain is built from TRBV27 and TRBJ1-4; 7 nucleotides line up with TRBD1. The germline V gene has CDR1 MNHEY and CDR2 SMNVEV (reference sequence). V shed 5 bases, J shed 4 bases, and the junction held 4 bases outside the gene matches. The CDR3 has 14 residues. Looking up the rest from reference TRBV27 and TRBJ1-4 gives the full variable domain: EAQVTQNPRYLITVTGKKLTVTCSQNMNHEYMSWYRQDPGLGLRQIYYSMNVEVTDKGDVPEGYKVSRKEKRNFPLILESPSPNQTSLYFCASSPGQSNEKLFFGSGTQLSVL.